This T cell receptor beta chain appears in the sequencing data of a study of blood T cell repertoires in COVID-19. This CDR3 region has 12 residues. CDR1 and CDR2 (germline): GTSNPN, SVGIG (reference sequence). Repertoires were generated with immunoSEQ multiplex PCR, while TCRdb's copy carries only in-frame clones and drops some. The table records roughly 280,000 clones, roughly 89% of them present only once. Worth noting for this clone: At one boundary the junction diverges from the germline segment, which might be a read error.

This clonotype was obtained from a woman in her sixties or seventies who had recovered from COVID-19. Sequencing was carried out using PBMCs or T cells enriched from blood (not recorded which). The chain uses TRBV30 and TRBJ1-2; D is ambiguous. This CDR3 reads CAWSVLNGRAYF. Written as DNA, the CDR3 is TGTGCCTGGAGTGTACTGAACGGGAGGGCCTACTTC.